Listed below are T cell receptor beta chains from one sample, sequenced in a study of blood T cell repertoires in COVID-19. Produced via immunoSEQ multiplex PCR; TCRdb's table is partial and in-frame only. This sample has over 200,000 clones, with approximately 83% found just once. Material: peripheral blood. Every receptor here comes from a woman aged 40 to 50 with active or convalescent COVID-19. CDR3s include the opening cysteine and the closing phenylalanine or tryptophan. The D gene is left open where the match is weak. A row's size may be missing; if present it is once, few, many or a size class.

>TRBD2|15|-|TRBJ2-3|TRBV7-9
CASSPGTSGTDTQYF
TGTGCCAGCAGCCCCGGGACTAGCGGCACAGATACGCAGTATTTT
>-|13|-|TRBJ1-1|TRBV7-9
CASSFFEGAEAFF
TGTGCCAGCAGCTTTTTCGAGGGGGCTGAAGCTTTCTTT
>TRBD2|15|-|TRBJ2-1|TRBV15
CATSRDRTSGRNLFF
TGTGCCACCAGCAGAGATCGTACTAGCGGGAGGAACTTGTTCTTC
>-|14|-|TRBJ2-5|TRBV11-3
CASNTPQGQETQYF
TGTGCCAGTAACACGCCACAGGGACAAGAGACCCAGTACTTC
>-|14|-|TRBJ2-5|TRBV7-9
CASSLRTAQETQYF
TGTGCCAGCAGCCTCAGGACAGCCCAAGAGACCCAGTACTTC
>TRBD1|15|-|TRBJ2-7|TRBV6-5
CASSYHDRGDYEQYF
TGTGCCAGCAGTTACCACGACAGGGGGGATTACGAGCAGTACTTC
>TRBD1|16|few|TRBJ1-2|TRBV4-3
CASSQSGQGAIYGYTF
TGCGCCAGCAGCCAAAGTGGGCAGGGGGCTATCTATGGCTACACCTTC
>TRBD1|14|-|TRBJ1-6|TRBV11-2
CASSGDRVNSPLHF
TGTGCCAGCAGCGGGGACAGGGTCAATTCACCCCTCCACTTT
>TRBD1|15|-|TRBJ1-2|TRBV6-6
CASKVALGQGGGYTF
TGTGCCAGCAAAGTAGCCCTCGGACAGGGAGGCGGCTACACCTTC
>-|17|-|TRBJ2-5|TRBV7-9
CASSLILTDKYQETQYF
TGTGCCAGCAGCTTAATTTTGACAGACAAGTACCAAGAGACCCAGTACTTC
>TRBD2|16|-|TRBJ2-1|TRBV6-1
CASSEGTSGRYNEQFF
TGTGCCAGCAGTGAGGGGACTAGCGGACGATACAATGAGCAGTTCTTC
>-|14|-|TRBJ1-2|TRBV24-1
CATSESRENYGYTF
TGTGCCACCAGTGAGTCCAGGGAAAACTATGGCTACACCTTC
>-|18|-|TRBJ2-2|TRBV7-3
CASSLTPQRQMNTGELFF
TGTGCCAGCAGCTTAACCCCCCAGAGACAGATGAACACCGGGGAGCTGTTTTTT
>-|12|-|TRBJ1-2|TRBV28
CASSSGGAGYTF
TGTGCCAGCAGTTCCGGGGGAGCTGGCTACACCTTC
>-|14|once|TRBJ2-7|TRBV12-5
CASGRERLVNEQYF
TGTGCTAGTGGTCGAGAGAGATTAGTCAACGAGCAGTACTTC
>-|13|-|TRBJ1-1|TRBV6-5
CASNWPGFTEAFF
TGTGCCAGCAACTGGCCGGGTTTCACTGAAGCTTTCTTT
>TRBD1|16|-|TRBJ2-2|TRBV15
CATSRSLRDSAGELFF
TGTGCCACCAGCAGAAGCCTCCGGGACAGTGCCGGGGAGCTGTTTTTT
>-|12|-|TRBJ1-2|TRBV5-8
CASSFRGYGYTF
TGTGCCAGCAGCTTTCGGGGCTATGGCTACACCTTC
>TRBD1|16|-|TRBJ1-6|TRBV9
CASSVGGTGESSPLHF
TGTGCCAGCAGCGTAGGAGGAACAGGGGAGAGTTCACCCCTCCACTTT
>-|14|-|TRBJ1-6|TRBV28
CARARGIQNSPLHF
TGTGCCAGGGCGCGGGGTATCCAAAATTCACCCCTCCACTTT
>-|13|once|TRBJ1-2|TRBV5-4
CASSLGSRSGYTF
TGTGCCAGCAGCTTGGGGAGCCGGAGTGGCTACACCTTC
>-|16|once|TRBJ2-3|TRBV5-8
CASSLEPGGLRDTQYF
TGTGCCAGCAGCTTGGAACCGGGGGGCCTACGAGATACGCAGTATTTT
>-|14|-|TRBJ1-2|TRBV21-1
CASSTARVNYGYTF
TGTGCCAGCAGTACTGCGCGGGTTAACTATGGCTACACCTTC
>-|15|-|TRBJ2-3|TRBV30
CAWTAKDSSTDTQYF
TGTGCCTGGACGGCCAAGGACTCAAGCACAGATACGCAGTATTTT
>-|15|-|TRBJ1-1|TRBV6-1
CASSELFGGNTEAFF
TGTGCCAGCAGTGAACTTTTCGGGGGTAACACTGAAGCTTTCTTT
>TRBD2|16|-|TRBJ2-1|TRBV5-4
CASSLDASGRINEQFF
TGTGCCAGCAGCTTGGATGCGAGCGGGAGGATCAATGAGCAGTTCTTC
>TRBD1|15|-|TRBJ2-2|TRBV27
CASSTPGQGAGELFF
TGTGCCAGCAGTACGCCGGGACAGGGGGCCGGGGAGCTGTTTTTT
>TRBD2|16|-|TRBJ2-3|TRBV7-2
CASSVQGGGGTNTQYF
TGTGCCAGCAGCGTTCAGGGCGGGGGTGGCACAAATACGCAGTATTTT
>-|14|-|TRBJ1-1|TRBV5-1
CASSLAGGFTEAFF
TGCGCCAGCAGCTTGGCCGGCGGGTTCACTGAAGCTTTCTTT
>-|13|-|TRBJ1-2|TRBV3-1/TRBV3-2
CASSFTGSYGYTF
TGTGCCAGCAGCTTCACAGGTTCCTATGGCTACACCTTC
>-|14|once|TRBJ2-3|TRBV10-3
CAISGQARTDTQYF
TGTGCCATCAGTGGACAGGCGCGCACAGATACGCAGTATTTT
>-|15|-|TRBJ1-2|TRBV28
CASRLNRGAVYGYTF
TGTGCCAGCAGGCTTAACCGGGGGGCGGTCTATGGCTACACCTTC
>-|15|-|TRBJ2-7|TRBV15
CATSRGQETGYEQYF
TGTGCCACCAGCAGGGGTCAAGAGACAGGCTACGAGCAGTACTTC
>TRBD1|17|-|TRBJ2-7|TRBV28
CASRVTLGDRGTYEQYF
TGTGCCAGCAGAGTAACCCTCGGGGACAGGGGGACCTACGAGCAGTACTTC
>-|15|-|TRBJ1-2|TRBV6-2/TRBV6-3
CASSPFRLSNYGYTF
TGTGCCAGCAGTCCGTTCAGATTATCTAACTATGGCTACACCTTC
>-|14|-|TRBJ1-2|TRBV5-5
CASSPDRSYYGYTF
TGTGCCAGCAGCCCGGACAGATCCTACTATGGCTACACCTTC
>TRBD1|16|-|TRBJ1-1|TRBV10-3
CAISGHGQGANTEAFF
TGTGCCATCAGTGGACATGGACAGGGCGCGAACACTGAAGCTTTCTTT
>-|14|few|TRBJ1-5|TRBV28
CASSPGHSNQPQHF
TGTGCCAGCAGTCCGGGACACAGCAATCAGCCCCAGCATTTT
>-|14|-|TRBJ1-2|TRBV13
CASTLRQGLYGYTF
TGTGCCAGCACCCTACGTCAGGGCCTCTATGGCTACACCTTC
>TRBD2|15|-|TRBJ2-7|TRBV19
CASSITAVRGSEQYF
TGTGCCAGTAGTATTACGGCGGTACGCGGGAGCGAGCAGTACTTC
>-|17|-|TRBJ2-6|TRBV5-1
CASSLASRGSGANVLTF
TGCGCCAGCAGCTTGGCCAGCCGGGGCTCTGGGGCCAACGTCCTGACTTTC
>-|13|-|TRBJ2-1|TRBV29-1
CSVELARNNEQFF
TGCAGCGTTGAATTGGCCAGAAACAATGAGCAGTTCTTC
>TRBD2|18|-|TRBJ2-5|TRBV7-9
CASSLEWLVAGSQETQYF
TGTGCCAGCAGCTTAGAGTGGTTGGTAGCGGGGTCACAAGAGACCCAGTACTTC
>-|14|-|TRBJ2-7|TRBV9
CASSVGGSSYEQYF
TGTGCCAGCAGCGTAGGCGGAAGCTCCTACGAGCAGTACTTC
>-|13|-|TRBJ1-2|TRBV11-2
CASSLAPGAGYTF
TGTGCCAGCAGCTTAGCCCCAGGTGCTGGCTACACCTTC
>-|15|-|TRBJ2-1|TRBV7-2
CASSPRGGGVNEQFF
TGTGCCAGCAGCCCCAGAGGGGGAGGGGTGAATGAGCAGTTCTTC
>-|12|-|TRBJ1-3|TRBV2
CASGPGMNTIYF
TGTGCCAGCGGGCCAGGGATGAACACCATATATTTT
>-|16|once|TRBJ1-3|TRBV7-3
CASSLDGEGSGNTIYF
TGTGCCAGCAGCCTCGACGGGGAGGGTTCTGGAAACACCATATATTTT
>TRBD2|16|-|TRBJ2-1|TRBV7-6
CASSFGTSGTNNEQFF
TGTGCCAGCAGCTTTGGGACTAGCGGGACTAACAATGAGCAGTTCTTC
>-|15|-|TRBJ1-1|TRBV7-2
CASSAMGLQSTEAFF
TGTGCCAGCAGCGCTATGGGACTTCAGAGCACTGAAGCTTTCTTT
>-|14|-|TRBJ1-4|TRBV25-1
CASSDHPTNEKLFF
TGTGCCAGCAGTGACCATCCCACTAATGAAAAACTGTTTTTT
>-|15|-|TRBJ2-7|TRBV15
CATSRGQGVSYEQYF
TGTGCCACCAGCAGAGGTCAGGGTGTCTCCTACGAGCAGTACTTC
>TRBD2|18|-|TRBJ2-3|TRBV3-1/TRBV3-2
CASSLETYSGRGGDTQYF
TGTGCCAGCAGCCTAGAGACTTATAGCGGGAGGGGCGGAGATACGCAGTATTTT
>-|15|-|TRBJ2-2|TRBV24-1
CATSDFPANTGELFF
TGTGCCACCAGTGATTTTCCAGCGAACACCGGGGAGCTGTTTTTT
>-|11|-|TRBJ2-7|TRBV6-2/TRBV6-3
CASSLGGEQYF
TGTGCCAGCAGTCTGGGGGGCGAGCAGTACTTC
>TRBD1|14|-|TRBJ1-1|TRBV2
CASSRQGGSTEAFF
TGTGCCAGCAGTCGACAGGGGGGTAGCACTGAAGCTTTCTTT
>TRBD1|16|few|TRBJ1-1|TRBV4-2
CASSQLATGMNTEAFF
TGTGCCAGCAGCCAACTAGCGACAGGGATGAACACTGAAGCTTTCTTT
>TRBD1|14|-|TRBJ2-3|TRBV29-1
CSVEGTGETDTQYF
TGCAGCGTTGAGGGGACAGGCGAAACAGATACGCAGTATTTT